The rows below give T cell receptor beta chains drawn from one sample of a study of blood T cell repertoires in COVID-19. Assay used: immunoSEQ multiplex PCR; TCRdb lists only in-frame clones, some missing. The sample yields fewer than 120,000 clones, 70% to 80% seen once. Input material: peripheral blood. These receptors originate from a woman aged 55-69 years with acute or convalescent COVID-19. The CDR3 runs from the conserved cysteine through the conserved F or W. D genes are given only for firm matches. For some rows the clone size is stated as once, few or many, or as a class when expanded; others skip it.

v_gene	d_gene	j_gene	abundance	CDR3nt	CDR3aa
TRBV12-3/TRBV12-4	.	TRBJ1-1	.	TGTGCCAGTACCAGGGACACTGAAGCTTTCTTT	CASTRDTEAFF
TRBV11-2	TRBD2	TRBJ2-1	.	TGTGCCAGCAGCTTAGCAGGGAGGGCTCGTGAGCAGTTCTTC	CASSLAGRAREQFF
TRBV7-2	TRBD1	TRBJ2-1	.	TGTGCCAGCAGCTCCGGGACAGGGGGTACTGAGCAGTTCTTC	CASSSGTGGTEQFF
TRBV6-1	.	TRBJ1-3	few	TGTGCCAGCAGTGAACGGAGGGAGAGGGGAAACACCATATATTTT	CASSERRERGNTIYF
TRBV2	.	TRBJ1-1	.	TGTGCCAGCAGTCGGGGGGTTGGGAACACTGAAGCTTTCTTT	CASSRGVGNTEAFF
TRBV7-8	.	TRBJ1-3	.	TGTGCCAGCAGCTTAAGGAGCAGCTCTGGAAACACCATATATTTT	CASSLRSSSGNTIYF
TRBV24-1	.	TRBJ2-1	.	TGTGCCACCAGTGATTTCGGGGCGGGGACGAGCTCCTACAATGAGCAGTTCTTC	CATSDFGAGTSSYNEQFF
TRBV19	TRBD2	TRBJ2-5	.	TGTGCCAGTAGTATAGCTGGTAGCGGGGGCTCCCGGTACTTC	CASSIAGSGGSRYF
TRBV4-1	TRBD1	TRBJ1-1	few	TGCGCCAGCACCCGGACAGGGACCGAGAACACTGAAGCTTTCTTT	CASTRTGTENTEAFF
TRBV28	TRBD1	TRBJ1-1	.	TGTGCCAGCAGTAACACAGGGGGCGAGAGCGAGGCTTTCTTT	CASSNTGGESEAFF
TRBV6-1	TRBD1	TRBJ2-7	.	TGTGCCAGCAGTGAACTCGACAGGGGGCCCTACGAGCAGTACTTC	CASSELDRGPYEQYF
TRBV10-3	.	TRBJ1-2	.	TGTGCCATCAGTGTTAGTGAACAGGGAGACGGTGGCTACACCTTC	CAISVSEQGDGGYTF
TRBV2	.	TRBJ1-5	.	TGTGCCAGCAGCCAGCGGGCCCTTCAGCCCCAGCATTTT	CASSQRALQPQHF
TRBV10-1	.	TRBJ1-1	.	TGCGCCAGCAGCAAGACAGGGAACACTGAAGCTTTCTTT	CASSKTGNTEAFF
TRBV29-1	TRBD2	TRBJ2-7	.	TGCAGCGTGCAGCTCGAGCGGGGGCGTAGAGAGCAGTACTTC	CSVQLERGRREQYF
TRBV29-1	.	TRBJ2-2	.	TGCAGCGTTCGGGGGTGGGACACCGGGGAGCTGTTTTTT	CSVRGWDTGELFF
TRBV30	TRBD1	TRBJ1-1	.	TGTGCCTGGAGCGGGGGACAGGGAAGAGGAAAAGCTTTCTTT	CAWSGGQGRGKAFF
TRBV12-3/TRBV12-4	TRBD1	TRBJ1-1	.	TGTGCCAGCAGCCGAGACAGGGCCACTGAAGCTTTCTTT	CASSRDRATEAFF
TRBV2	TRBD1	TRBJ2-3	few	TGTGCCAGCAGTGAAAGGACAGGGACAGATACGCAGTATTTT	CASSERTGTDTQYF